The rows below give T cell receptor beta chains drawn from one sample of a study of cytomegalovirus exposure and HLA in healthy donors. Data came from immunoSEQ multiplex PCR; TCRdb stores just in-frame clones and leaves some out. The sample holds some 140,000 clones, 80% seen once. The sample consisted of PBMCs. The receptor source for this set is a man aged 25 to 45 in good health and CMV-seronegative. CDR3s include the opening cysteine and the closing phenylalanine or tryptophan. Each record gives: J gene, V gene, CDR3 length, CDR3 protein.

>TRBJ2-7|TRBV11-2|16
CASSLGIGLVLYEQYF
>TRBJ2-5|TRBV5-1|15
CASSLAGTGVETQYF
>TRBJ2-2|TRBV7-2|16
CASSLRTGQFTGELFF
>TRBJ1-1|TRBV7-2|15
CASSARGRLNTEAFF
>TRBJ2-2|TRBV18|16
CASSPSETHEGRELFF
>TRBJ2-5|TRBV28|15
CASNPSGQGQETQYF
>TRBJ1-4|TRBV2|14
CASIPGTGGPKLFF
>TRBJ2-7|TRBV10-3|12
CAISEQIYEQYF
>TRBJ2-3|TRBV10-3|14
CAVNRDRDTDTQYF
>TRBJ1-1|TRBV6-1|14
CASRIRQVNTEAFF
>TRBJ1-4|TRBV7-9|16
CASSLEGGRTNEKLFF
>TRBJ2-7|TRBV6-1|15
CASSPTDRGLIEQHF
>TRBJ2-6|TRBV11-2|19
CASSPQPGQGPSGANVLTF
>TRBJ1-6|TRBV30|13
CAWSLGGGSPLHF
>TRBJ2-1|TRBV5-1|14
CASSYQTSSNEQFF
>TRBJ2-7|TRBV28|16
CASSASGTSGLYEQYF
>TRBJ1-1|TRBV19|17
CASSIDFRQGKLTEAFF
>NA|TRBV7-9|14
CASSQTGSGYEQYF
>TRBJ1-1|TRBV6-5|13
CASSGAVNTEAFF